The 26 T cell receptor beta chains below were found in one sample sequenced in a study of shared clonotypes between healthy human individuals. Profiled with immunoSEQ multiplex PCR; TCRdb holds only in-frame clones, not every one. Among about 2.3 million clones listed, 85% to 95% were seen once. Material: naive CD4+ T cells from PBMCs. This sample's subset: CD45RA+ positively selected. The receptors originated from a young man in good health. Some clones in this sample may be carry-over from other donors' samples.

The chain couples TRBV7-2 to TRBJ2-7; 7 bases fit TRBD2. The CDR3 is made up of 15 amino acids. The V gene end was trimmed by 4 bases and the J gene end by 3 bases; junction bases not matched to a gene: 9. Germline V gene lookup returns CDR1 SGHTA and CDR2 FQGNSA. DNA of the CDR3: TGTGCCAGCAGCTGGGGGGGGACTACTGGCTACGAGCAGTACTTC. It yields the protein CASSWGGTTGYEQYF.

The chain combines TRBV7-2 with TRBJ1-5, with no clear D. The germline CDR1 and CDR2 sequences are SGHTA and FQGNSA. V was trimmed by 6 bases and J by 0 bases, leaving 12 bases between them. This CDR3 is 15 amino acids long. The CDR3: CASSLVVNSNQPQHF. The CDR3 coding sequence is TGTGCCAGCAGTCTAGTTGTTAATAGCAATCAGCCCCAGCATTTT. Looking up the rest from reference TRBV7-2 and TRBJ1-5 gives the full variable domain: GAGVSQSPSNKVTEKGKDVELRCDPISGHTALYWYRQSLGQGLEFLIYFQGNSAPDKSGLPSDRFSAERTGGSVSTLTIQRTQQEDSAVYLCASSLVVNSNQPQHFGDGTRLSIL.

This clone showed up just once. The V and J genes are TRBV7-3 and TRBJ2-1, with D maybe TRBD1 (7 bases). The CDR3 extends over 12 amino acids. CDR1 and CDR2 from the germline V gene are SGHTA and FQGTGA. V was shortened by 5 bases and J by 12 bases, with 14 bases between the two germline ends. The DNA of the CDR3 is TGTGCCAGCAGCATCCAGGGGGAGGCGCAGTTCTTC. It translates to CASSIQGEAQFF.

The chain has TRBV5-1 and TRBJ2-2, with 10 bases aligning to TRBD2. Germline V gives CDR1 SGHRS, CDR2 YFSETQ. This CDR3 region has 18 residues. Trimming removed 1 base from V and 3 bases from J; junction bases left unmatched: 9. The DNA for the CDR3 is TGCGCCAGCAGCTTGTTGGCTAGCGGGAGTATCTACACCGGGGAGCTGTTTTTT. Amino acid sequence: CASSLLASGSIYTGELFF. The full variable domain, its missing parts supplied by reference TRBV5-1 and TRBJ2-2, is KAGVTQTPRYLIKTRGQQVTLSCSPISGHRSVSWYQQTPGQGLQFLFEYFSETQRNKGNFPGRFSGRQFSNSRSEMNVSTLELGDSALYLCASSLLASGSIYTGELFFGEGSRLTVL.

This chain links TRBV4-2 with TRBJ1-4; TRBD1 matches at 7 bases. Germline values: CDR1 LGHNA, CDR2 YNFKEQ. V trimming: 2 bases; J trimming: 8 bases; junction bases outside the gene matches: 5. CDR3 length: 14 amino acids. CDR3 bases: TGTGCCAGCAGCCAACCTCAGGGGGGGGAAAAACTGTTTTTT. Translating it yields CASSQPQGGEKLFF.

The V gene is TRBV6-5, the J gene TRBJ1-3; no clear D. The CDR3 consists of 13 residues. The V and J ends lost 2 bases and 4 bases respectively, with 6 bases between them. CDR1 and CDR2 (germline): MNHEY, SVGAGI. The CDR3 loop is CASSYDPGNTIYF. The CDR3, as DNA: TGTGCCAGCAGTTACGACCCAGGAAACACCATATATTTT.

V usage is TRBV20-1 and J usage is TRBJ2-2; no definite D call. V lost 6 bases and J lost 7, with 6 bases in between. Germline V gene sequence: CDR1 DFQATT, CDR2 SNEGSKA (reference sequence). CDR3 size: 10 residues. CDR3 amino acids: CSALGGELFF. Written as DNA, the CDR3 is TGCAGTGCCTTGGGCGGGGAGCTGTTTTTT.

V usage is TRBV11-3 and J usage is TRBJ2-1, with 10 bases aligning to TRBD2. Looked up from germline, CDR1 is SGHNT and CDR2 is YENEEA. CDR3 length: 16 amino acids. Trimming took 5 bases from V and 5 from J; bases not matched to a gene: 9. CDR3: CASSRSAGGSHNEQFF. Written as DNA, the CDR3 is TGTGCCAGCAGCCGTTCAGCGGGAGGGTCTCACAATGAGCAGTTCTTC.

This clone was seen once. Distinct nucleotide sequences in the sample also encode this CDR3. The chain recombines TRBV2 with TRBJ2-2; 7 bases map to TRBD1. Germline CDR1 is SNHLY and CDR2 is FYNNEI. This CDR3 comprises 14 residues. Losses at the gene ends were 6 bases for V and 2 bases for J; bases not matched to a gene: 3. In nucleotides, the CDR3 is TGTGCCAGCAGACGGGACAGAAACACCGGGGAGCTGTTTTTT. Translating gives CASRRDRNTGELFF.

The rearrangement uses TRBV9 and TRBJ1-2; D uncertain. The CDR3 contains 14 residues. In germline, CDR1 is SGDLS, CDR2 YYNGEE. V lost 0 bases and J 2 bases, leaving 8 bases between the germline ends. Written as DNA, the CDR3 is TGTGCCAGCAGCGTAGATTTCCCCAACTATGGCTACACCTTC. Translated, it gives CASSVDFPNYGYTF.

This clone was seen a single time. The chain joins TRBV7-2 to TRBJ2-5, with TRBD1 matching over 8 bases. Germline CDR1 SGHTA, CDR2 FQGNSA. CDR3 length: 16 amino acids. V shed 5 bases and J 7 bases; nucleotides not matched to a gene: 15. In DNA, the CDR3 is TGTGCCAGCAGCCTAACCGGGACAGGACCTGTGGGGACCCAGTACTTC. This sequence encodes CASSLTGTGPVGTQYF.

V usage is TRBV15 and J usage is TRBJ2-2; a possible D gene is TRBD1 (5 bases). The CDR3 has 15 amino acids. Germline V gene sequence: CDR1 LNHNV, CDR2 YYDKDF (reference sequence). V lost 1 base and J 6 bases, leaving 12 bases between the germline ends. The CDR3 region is CATSRGGIRAGELFF. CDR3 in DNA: TGTGCCACCAGCAGAGGGGGCATTAGGGCCGGGGAGCTGTTTTTT.

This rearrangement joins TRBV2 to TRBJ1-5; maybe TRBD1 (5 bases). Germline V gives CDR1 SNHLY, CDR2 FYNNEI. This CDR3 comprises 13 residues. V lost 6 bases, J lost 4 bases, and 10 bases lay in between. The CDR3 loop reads CASRGLPNQPQHF. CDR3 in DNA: TGTGCCAGCAGGGGACTACCTAATCAGCCCCAGCATTTT.

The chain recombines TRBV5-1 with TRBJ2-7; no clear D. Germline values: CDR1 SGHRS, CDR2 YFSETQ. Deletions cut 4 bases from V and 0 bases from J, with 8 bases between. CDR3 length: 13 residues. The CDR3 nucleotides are TGCGCCAGCAGCAGATCCACCTCCTACGAGCAGTACTTC. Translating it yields CASSRSTSYEQYF.

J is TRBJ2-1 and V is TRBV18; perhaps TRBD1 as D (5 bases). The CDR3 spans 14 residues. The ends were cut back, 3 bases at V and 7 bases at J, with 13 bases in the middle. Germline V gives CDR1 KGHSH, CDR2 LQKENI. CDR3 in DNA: TGTGCCAGCTCACCTACCAGCAGGGTAAATGAGCAGTTCTTC. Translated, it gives CASSPTSRVNEQFF. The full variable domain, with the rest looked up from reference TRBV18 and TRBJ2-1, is NAGVMQNPRHLVRRRGQEARLRCSPMKGHSHVYWYRQLPEEGLKFMVYLQKENIIDESGMPKERFSAEFPKEGPSILRIQQVVRGDSAAYFCASSPTSRVNEQFFGPGTRLTVL.

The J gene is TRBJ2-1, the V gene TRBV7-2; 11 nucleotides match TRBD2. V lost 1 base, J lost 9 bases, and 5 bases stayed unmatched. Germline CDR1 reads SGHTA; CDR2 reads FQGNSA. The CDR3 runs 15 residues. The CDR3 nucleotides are TGTGCCAGCAGCTTAGAACTAGCGGGAGCAGGTGAGCAGTTCTTC. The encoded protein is CASSLELAGAGEQFF.

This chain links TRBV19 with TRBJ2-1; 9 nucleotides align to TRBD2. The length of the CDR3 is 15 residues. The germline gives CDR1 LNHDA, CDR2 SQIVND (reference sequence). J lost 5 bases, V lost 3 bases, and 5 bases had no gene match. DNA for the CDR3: TGTGCCAGTAGTATCTTTGGCGGGAGGGACAATGAGCAGTTCTTC. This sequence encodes CASSIFGGRDNEQFF. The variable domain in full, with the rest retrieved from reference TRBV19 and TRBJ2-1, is DGGITQSPKYLFRKEGQNVTLSCEQNLNHDAMYWYRQDPGQGLRLIYYSQIVNDFQKGDIAEGYSVSREKKESFPLTVTSAQKNPTAFYLCASSIFGGRDNEQFFGPGTRLTVL.

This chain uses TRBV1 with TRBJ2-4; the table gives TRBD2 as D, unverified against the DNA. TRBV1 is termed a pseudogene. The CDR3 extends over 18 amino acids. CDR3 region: CTSSHAAGLAGAKNIQYF. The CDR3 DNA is TGCACCAGCAGCCACGCGGCGGGACTAGCGGGTGCCAAAAACATTCAGTACTTC.

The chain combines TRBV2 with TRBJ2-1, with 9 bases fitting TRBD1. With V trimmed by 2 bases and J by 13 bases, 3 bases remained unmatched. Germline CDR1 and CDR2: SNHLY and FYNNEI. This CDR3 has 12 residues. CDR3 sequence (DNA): TGTGCCAGCAGTGAACGGGACAGGGTCCAGTTCTTC. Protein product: CASSERDRVQFF.

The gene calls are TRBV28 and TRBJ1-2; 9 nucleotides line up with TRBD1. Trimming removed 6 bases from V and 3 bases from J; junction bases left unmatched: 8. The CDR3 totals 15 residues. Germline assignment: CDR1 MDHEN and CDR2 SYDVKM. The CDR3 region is CASSPHTGGYYGYTF. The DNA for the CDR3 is TGTGCCAGCAGCCCACACACAGGGGGCTACTATGGCTACACCTTC.

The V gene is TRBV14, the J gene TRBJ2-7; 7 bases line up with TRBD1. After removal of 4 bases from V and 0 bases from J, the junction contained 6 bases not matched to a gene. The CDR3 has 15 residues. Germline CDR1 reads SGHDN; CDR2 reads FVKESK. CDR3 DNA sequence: TGTGCCAGCAGCCCGCAGGACAGGAGCTCCTACGAGCAGTACTTC. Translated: CASSPQDRSSYEQYF.

The CDR3 DNA reads TGTGCCAGCAGCCAAACGGACACCGGGGAGCTGTTTTTT. Amino acid sequence: CASSQTDTGELFF. The chain joins TRBV9 to TRBJ2-2; the D is unclear. Trimming cost V 4 bases and J 3 bases, with 7 bases left between them. The CDR3 runs to 13 residues. Looked up from germline, CDR1 is SGDLS and CDR2 is YYNGEE.

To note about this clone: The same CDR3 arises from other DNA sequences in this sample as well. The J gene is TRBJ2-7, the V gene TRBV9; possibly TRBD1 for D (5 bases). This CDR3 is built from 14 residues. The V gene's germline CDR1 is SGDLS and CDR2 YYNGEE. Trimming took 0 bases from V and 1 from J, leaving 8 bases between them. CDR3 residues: CASSVVGHSYEQYF. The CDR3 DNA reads TGTGCCAGCAGCGTAGTAGGACATTCCTACGAGCAGTACTTC.

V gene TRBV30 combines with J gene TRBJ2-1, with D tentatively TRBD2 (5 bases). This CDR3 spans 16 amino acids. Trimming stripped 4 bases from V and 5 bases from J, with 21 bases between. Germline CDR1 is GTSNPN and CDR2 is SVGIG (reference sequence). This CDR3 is CAWMSRASLRHNEQFF. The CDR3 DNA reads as TGTGCCTGGATGTCTCGGGCTAGCCTAAGGCACAATGAGCAGTTCTTC.

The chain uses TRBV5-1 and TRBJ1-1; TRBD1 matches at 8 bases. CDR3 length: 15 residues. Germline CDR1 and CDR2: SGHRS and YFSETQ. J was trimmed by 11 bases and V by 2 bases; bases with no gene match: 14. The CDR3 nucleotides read TGCGCCAGCAGCTTAGATACTGGACAGGGACTTGTGGCTTTCTTT. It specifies CASSLDTGQGLVAFF.

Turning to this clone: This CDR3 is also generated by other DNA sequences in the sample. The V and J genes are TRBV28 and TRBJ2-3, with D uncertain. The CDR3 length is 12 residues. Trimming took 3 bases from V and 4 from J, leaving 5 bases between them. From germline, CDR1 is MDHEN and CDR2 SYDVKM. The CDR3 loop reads CASSLLSDTQYF. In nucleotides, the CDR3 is TGTGCCAGCAGTTTGTTGTCAGATACGCAGTATTTT.